This TCR beta chain derives from a study of T cell changes during pregnancy in multiple sclerosis (dated by TCRdb to between 2018 and 2021). Background on the whole study: The study examined how the T cell repertoire changed over the course of pregnancy in women with multiple sclerosis.

A word on this clone: The antigen it binds to is not known. Qualities for individual bases were not recorded, and no much larger clone is one base off.

The library was built by means of the immunoSEQ multiplex PCR assay. Entries here come from immuneACCESS through TCRdb and include only in-frame sequences with V and J called. Some clones fail to appear in such tables; in the studies checked, an unresolved V gene covers under half of the shortfall, and the cause of the remainder is unknown. The sample has about 67,000 clones on record, 92% of them singletons. Of the sample, 2.5% to 3% falls within the top ten clones. V is cut by 4 bases and J by 8 bases, and the space between the germline ends is 17 bases. CDR1 and CDR2, looked up from the germline V gene, are MNHNS and SASEGT. From the cysteine through the phenylalanine, the CDR3 covers 14 amino acids. CDR3 DNA only is kept here, 42 bases in frame from base 1.

The chain uses TRBV6-1 and TRBJ1-1; a tentative D match to TRBD1 spans 5 bases. The sequencing here drew on peripheral blood, taken in the second trimester of pregnancy. This clonotype originated in a female donor in good health, enrolled as a control in a pregnancy study. The DNA is as follows: TGTGCCAGCAGTGCCCTGGACGGGACTGCCGAAGCTTTCTTT. Its product reads: CASSALDGTAEAFF.